This T cell receptor (beta chain) was documented in a study of cytomegalovirus exposure and HLA in healthy donors. A note on this clone: The antigen is not known.

PCR involved 60 Vbeta and 13 Jbeta primers. Per the study methods: A follow-up analysis tallied 65 million to 80 million unique TCR beta chains, some 9.9 million shared. Sequenced by immunoSEQ multiplex PCR; TCRdb stores in-frame clones only, minus some. That table supplies the V and J calls and clone size; D and trimming were determined from the DNA. The repertoire has roughly 140,000 clones, under 85% of them found once; the top ten carry 6.5% to 7%. The CDR3 totals 14 residues. Per germline, CDR1 PRHDT and CDR2 FYEKMQ (reference sequence). Trimming stripped 0 bases from V and 2 bases from J, with 8 bases between. Study-level results: HLA allele associations emerged for some 16,000 TCR beta sequences in a later analysis, at 0.05 false discovery rate. A list of around 150 TCR beta chains associated with cytomegalovirus was given. Among CMV-associated TCR beta chains, most appeared HLA-restricted in a later analysis.

The origin of this receptor is a woman in her forties in good health and CMV-seropositive. The chain is built from TRBV13 and TRBJ2-7; perhaps TRBD1 as D (6 bases). The specimen sequenced was PBMCs. The CDR3 is CASSLGDSTYEQYF. CDR3 nucleotides: TGTGCCAGCAGCTTAGGGGACAGTACCTACGAGCAGTACTTC.